This TCR beta chain derives from a study of T-cell reconstitution after alpha-beta-depleted transplantation in children. V dropped 5 bases and J dropped 0; count of bases not matched to a gene: 14. CDR3 size: 19 residues. TCRbeta library preparation incorporated unique molecular identifiers. TCRdb re-analysed the PCR reads in MiXCR, keeping a single row per CDR3 protein. The table has about 610,000 distinct CDR3 sequences, approximately 10% seen once. This material consisted of PBMCs from the stem cell graft donor, taken from the stem cell graft. The TCR comes from a human donor who donated a stem cell graft to a child with acute myeloid leukemia. The chain recombines TRBV12-3 or TRBV12-4 with TRBJ2-7, with 12 bases aligning to TRBD2. The CDR3 coding sequence is TGTGCCAGCAGTGGGTCCGGGACTAGCGGGTGGGGGAGCTCCTACGAGCAGTACTTC. It codes for CASSGSGTSGWGSSYEQYF.